Presented here are 9 T cell receptor beta chains from one specimen sequenced in a study of identical twins. TCRdb re-called the 5' RACE reads with MiXCR, one entry per CDR3 protein. Among 400,000 to 550,000 distinct CDR3 sequences listed, less than 25% were seen once. The same sample was also used in a study of T cells expressing NK-cell markers.

The sequencing sample was made of CD4+ T cells sorted from blood. Receptors originate from a woman younger than 30 in good health.

This clonotype has only a few counts. This chain uses TRBV20-1 with TRBJ2-3; 12 bases fit TRBD1. The CDR3 spans 15 residues. V was clipped by 6 bases and J by 4 bases; unmatched bases: 8. The germline CDR1 and CDR2 sequences are DFQATT and SNEGSKA (reference sequence). Here the CDR3 DNA reads TGCAGTGCCTCCCCCGGGACAGGGGGCTCAGATACGCAGTATTTT. Its protein is CSASPGTGGSDTQYF.

The rearrangement joins TRBV5-1 to TRBJ2-1; 8 positions match TRBD1. V shed 7 bases and J 4 bases; nucleotides not matched to a gene: 10. The CDR3 is 15 amino acids. Germline CDR1 is SGHRS and CDR2 is YFSETQ. The CDR3 spells CASQNSGGSYNEQFF. The CDR3 coding sequence is TGCGCCAGCCAAAATTCAGGGGGCTCTTACAATGAGCAGTTCTTC.

The gene calls are TRBV20-1 and TRBJ2-5; 7 nucleotides match TRBD2. The germline CDR1 and CDR2 sequences are DFQATT and SNEGSKA (reference sequence). CDR3 size: 15 residues. Trimming removed 4 bases from V and 7 bases from J; junction bases left unmatched: 15. Here the CDR3 DNA reads TGCAGTGCTATAACGGGGCTAGCGGCCGTAGGGACCCAGTACTTC. This encodes CSAITGLAAVGTQYF.

The rearrangement joins TRBV20-1 to TRBJ2-1, with 8 bases aligning to TRBD2. Germline loops: CDR1 DFQATT, CDR2 SNEGSKA (reference sequence). The J segment lost 8 bases and the V segment lost 0 bases, leaving 3 bases of the junction unmatched. This CDR3 has 13 residues. In DNA form, the CDR3 reads TGCAGTGCTAGAGATACTAGCGGCCATGAGCAGTTCTTC. Residues: CSARDTSGHEQFF.

The V call is TRBV10-3, the J call TRBJ2-7, with D perhaps matching TRBD1 (5 bases). Per the germline V gene, CDR1 is ENHRY and CDR2 is SYGVKD. The CDR3 has 14 amino acids. CDR3 sequence: CATLETDFSYEQYF. CDR3 nucleotides: TGTGCTACCCTCGAGACAGATTTCTCCTACGAGCAGTACTTC.

This clonotype came up a few times. One junction end disagrees with the germline gene, perhaps due to a read error. The chain combines TRBV5-1 with TRBJ2-5; TRBD1 or TRBD2 may be the D gene (7 bases each). CDR1 is SGHRS, CDR2 YFSETQ, per germline. The CDR3 sequence is 13 residues long. The CDR3 coding sequence is TGTGCCAGCAGCTCAGGGGGGGAGGAGACCCAGTACTTC. It specifies CASSSGGEETQYF.

This clonotype came up a few times. This rearrangement joins TRBV7-2 to TRBJ2-1; a weak D match, TRBD2 (6 bases). The germline V and J ends were trimmed by 3 bases and 2 bases, with 11 bases remaining between them. CDR3 size: 15 residues. Germline-derived CDR1 and CDR2 are SGHTA and FQGNSA. CDR3 in amino acids: CASSLNGGTYNEQFF. As DNA, the CDR3 is TGTGCCAGCAGCTTGAATGGGGGGACCTACAATGAGCAGTTCTTC. Together with reference TRBV7-2 and TRBJ2-1, the CDR3 gives the full variable domain: GAGVSQSPSNKVTEKGKDVELRCDPISGHTALYWYRQSLGQGLEFLIYFQGNSAPDKSGLPSDRFSAERTGGSVSTLTIQRTQQEDSAVYLCASSLNGGTYNEQFFGPGTRLTVL.

This clonotype was detected only a few times. The chain employs TRBV7-2 and TRBJ1-6, with D maybe TRBD1 (6 bases). Germline V gene lookup returns CDR1 SGHTA and CDR2 FQGNSA. Trimming took 5 bases from V and 9 from J, leaving 14 bases between them. The CDR3 runs to 14 residues. CDR3: CASSLQGFGSPLHF. In DNA, the CDR3 is TGTGCCAGCAGCCTACAGGGTTTTGGTTCACCCCTCCACTTT.

The chain joins TRBV9 to TRBJ2-3, with 7 bases identical to TRBD2. The CDR3 contains 14 residues. V dropped 4 bases and J dropped 2; count of bases not matched to a gene: 4. Germline assignment: CDR1 SGDLS and CDR2 YYNGEE. CDR3 in amino acids: CASSPSGVTDTQYF. The CDR3 DNA is TGTGCCAGCAGCCCCAGCGGGGTCACAGATACGCAGTATTTT.